The 21 T cell receptor beta chains in this list originate from one sample, sequenced in a study of blood T cell repertoires in COVID-19 (dated by TCRdb to about 2020). Library construction relied on the immunoSEQ multiplex PCR assay. Not all clones reach the TCRdb copy of this immuneACCESS table, which keeps in-frame sequences only. Checked studies attribute under half of the gap to unresolved V genes and leave the rest unexplained. This sample comprises approximately 180,000 clones, 88% of them detected only once. The ten largest clones capture approximately 4% of the sample. The sample comprised peripheral blood. These receptors were obtained from a human donor in a cohort sampled during active COVID-19.

The table lists this clone with a few counts. V and J are TRBV10-2 and TRBJ1-3; D is unresolved. CDR3 length: 17 residues. V was clipped by 3 bases and J by 0 bases, with 15 bases between them. CDR1 is WSHSY, CDR2 SAAADI, per germline. The CDR3 coding sequence is TGCGCCAGCAGTGATCGCGGGGATAGGAACTCTGGAAACACCATATATTTT. Protein sequence: CASSDRGDRNSGNTIYF.

Comment on this clone: The same CDR3 also results from other DNA sequences found in this sample. The chain links TRBV7-2 to TRBJ2-5; tentative D call: TRBD2 (6 bases). Germline V gene lookup returns CDR1 SGHTA and CDR2 FQGNSA. The V end was cut by 3 bases, the J end by 2 bases, with 7 bases between. The CDR3 is 13 residues long. The CDR3 nucleotides read TGTGCCAGCAGCTTGGGACTTCAAGAGACCCAGTACTTC. Its protein product is CASSLGLQETQYF.

This sequence joins TRBV6-6 and TRBJ1-5; 8 bases match TRBD1. CDR1 and CDR2 (germline): MNHNY, SVGAGI (reference sequence). The CDR3 is 13 residues long. V was pared by 6 bases and J by 12 bases, with 10 bases of the junction left unmatched. CDR3: CASRQLTGGVQHF. CDR3 nucleotide sequence: TGTGCCAGCAGGCAACTAACAGGGGGGGTCCAGCATTTT.

V and J are TRBV11-2 and TRBJ2-5; D possibly corresponds to TRBD2 (5 bases). The CDR3 consists of 15 residues. From germline, CDR1 is SGHAT and CDR2 FQNNGV. V shed 5 bases and J shed 0 bases, with 13 bases lying between them. The CDR3 spells CASSGKLVNQETQYF. Here the CDR3 DNA reads TGTGCCAGCAGCGGAAAACTAGTGAACCAAGAGACCCAGTACTTC.

This sequence joins TRBV15 and TRBJ2-2, with TRBD2 matching over 8 bases. Germline CDR1 is LNHNV and CDR2 is YYDKDF (reference sequence). The CDR3 contains 18 residues. J was trimmed by 7 bases and V by 0 bases; bases with no gene match: 13. The CDR3 DNA follows: TGTGCCACCAGCAGAGATCTTGCTTCGGGACTAGACAGCGGGGAGCTGTTTTTT. It encodes CATSRDLASGLDSGELFF.

The V and J genes are TRBV5-1 and TRBJ2-7; D is possibly TRBD2 (6 bases). Germline-derived CDR1 and CDR2 are SGHRS and YFSETQ. The CDR3 has 18 residues. The V and J ends lost 4 bases and 2 bases respectively, with 25 bases between them. The CDR3 is CASSGEGRQSSGPYEQYF. The CDR3 region has the DNA TGCGCCAGCAGCGGAGAGGGGAGGCAATCGTCTGGTCCCTACGAGCAGTACTTC. Filled out from reference TRBV5-1 and TRBJ2-7, the complete variable domain reads KAGVTQTPRYLIKTRGQQVTLSCSPISGHRSVSWYQQTPGQGLQFLFEYFSETQRNKGNFPGRFSGRQFSNSRSEMNVSTLELGDSALYLCASSGEGRQSSGPYEQYFGPGTRLTVT.

This clone is a singleton in its sample. This chain links TRBV28 with TRBJ2-6, with D possibly TRBD1 on 5 matching bases. V dropped 8 bases and J dropped 7 bases, with 12 bases sitting between them. The CDR3 is made up of 13 amino acids. The germline gives CDR1 MDHEN, CDR2 SYDVKM. The CDR3 here is CASAGQGANVLTF. Here the CDR3 DNA reads TGTGCCAGCGCCGGGCAGGGCGCCAACGTCCTGACTTTC.

This rearrangement joins TRBV6-1 to TRBJ1-1; tentative D call: TRBD1 (5 bases). The length of the CDR3 is 12 residues. Germline V gene data show CDR1 as MNHNS and CDR2 as SASEGT. V lost 3 bases to trimming and J lost 7 bases, with 9 bases between them. CDR3 amino acids: CASSETDLEAFF. DNA of the CDR3: TGTGCCAGCAGTGAGACAGACCTTGAAGCTTTCTTT.

As concerns this clone: This CDR3 is also generated by other DNA sequences in the sample. V usage is TRBV5-1 and J usage is TRBJ2-7; 8 nucleotides match TRBD2. The CDR3 runs 15 residues. Germline assignment: CDR1 SGHRS and CDR2 YFSETQ. V lost 2 bases, J lost 6 bases, and 10 bases stayed unmatched. DNA of the CDR3: TGCGCCAGCAGCTTCGTTCTCGGGGGGGGGAGCGAGCAGTACTTC. Translating gives CASSFVLGGGSEQYF.

The J gene is TRBJ2-4, the V gene TRBV3-1 (or the pseudogene TRBV3-2); TRBD2 agrees at 9 bases. V shed 0 bases and J 0 bases; nucleotides not matched to a gene: 12. The CDR3 is 20 amino acids. Looked up from germline, CDR1 is LGHDT and CDR2 is YNNKEL (reference sequence). The CDR3 DNA follows: TGTGCCAGCAGCCAAGATGGGGCGCGGGGGGGATATCTAGCCAAAAACATTCAGTACTTC. Translation gives CASSQDGARGGYLAKNIQYF.

The chain uses TRBV14 and TRBJ2-5; D might be TRBD2 (5 bases). The CDR3 spans 16 residues. CDR1 and CDR2 from the germline V gene are SGHDN and FVKESK. The ends were cut back, 0 bases at V and 5 bases at J, with 16 bases in the middle. The CDR3 region is CASSQDLAGMMETQYF. CDR3 coding DNA: TGTGCCAGCAGCCAAGATCTAGCTGGGATGATGGAGACCCAGTACTTC. The whole variable domain, remainder taken from reference TRBV14 and TRBJ2-5, is EAGVTQFPSHSVIEKGQTVTLRCDPISGHDNLYWYRRVMGKEIKFLLHFVKESKQDESGMPNNRFLAERTGGTYSTLKVQPAELEDSGVYFCASSQDLAGMMETQYFGPGTRLLVL.

CDR3 nucleotides: TGTGCCAGCAGAGCAGGATTCACGCAAGAGACCCAGTACTTC. Translated: CASRAGFTQETQYF. This chain joins TRBV2 and TRBJ2-5; no definite D call. Germline assignment: CDR1 SNHLY and CDR2 FYNNEI. Trimming took off 6 bases at V and 2 bases at J, with 13 bases between the two ends. The CDR3 runs 14 residues.

As for this clone: A read error is the likely source, as a far larger clone sits one nucleotide away. The chain uses TRBV28 and TRBJ1-2; D may be TRBD1 (5 bases). The ends were cut back, 6 bases at V and 0 bases at J, with 8 bases in the middle. The CDR3 is 13 residues long. Germline V gene lookup returns CDR1 MDHEN and CDR2 SYDVKM. CDR3 DNA sequence: TGTGCCAGCAGCCTGACAGCTAACTATGGCTACACCTTC. As protein: CASSLTANYGYTF.

The CDR3 loop is CASSLSTTGTYEQYF. CDR3 bases: TGTGCCAGCAGCTTATCAACGACAGGAACCTACGAGCAGTACTTC. This sequence joins TRBV11-1 and TRBJ2-7, with D maybe TRBD1 (6 bases). V gave up 2 bases and J gave up 2 bases, with 13 bases separating them. Germline CDR1 is SGHAT and CDR2 is FQDESV (reference sequence). The length of the CDR3 is 15 residues.

About this clone: Other DNA variants within this sample encode the same CDR3. The chain links TRBV19 to TRBJ2-7; TRBD1 is a possible D gene (5 bases). This CDR3 contains 14 residues. The germline gives CDR1 LNHDA, CDR2 SQIVND (reference sequence). The V and J ends lost 5 bases and 3 bases respectively, with 14 bases between them. Here the CDR3 reads CASSFRVSGYEQYF. CDR3 nucleotides: TGTGCCAGTAGTTTCAGGGTGTCGGGCTACGAGCAGTACTTC.

The gene calls are TRBV19 and TRBJ1-6; TRBD1 matches at 10 bases. Trimming at V came to 4 bases and at J to 10 bases, leaving 7 bases not matched to a gene. This CDR3 is 15 amino acids long. Germline V gene data show CDR1 as LNHDA and CDR2 as SQIVND (reference sequence). The CDR3 DNA reads TGTGCCAGTAGTACAACCGGGACAGGGGAATCACCCCTCCACTTT. Protein: CASSTTGTGESPLHF.

The rearrangement joins TRBV6-2 or TRBV6-3 to TRBJ2-3, with 8 bases fitting TRBD2. The germline V gene encodes CDR1 MNHEY and CDR2 SVGEGT. The J segment lost 2 bases and the V segment lost 6 bases, leaving 7 bases of the junction unmatched. The CDR3 spans 15 residues. The CDR3 loop is CASSPGLGFTDTQYF. CDR3 nucleotide sequence: TGTGCCAGCAGCCCGGGACTAGGTTTCACAGATACGCAGTATTTT.

The gene calls are TRBV27 and TRBJ2-2, with 9 nucleotides matching TRBD2. Germline loops: CDR1 MNHEY, CDR2 SMNVEV (reference sequence). The CDR3 runs to 17 residues. V shed 2 bases and J 0 bases; nucleotides not matched to a gene: 4. The CDR3 DNA follows: TGTGCCAGCAGTTTACCGCTAGCGGGGACGAACACCGGGGAGCTGTTTTTT. It yields the protein CASSLPLAGTNTGELFF.

The gene calls are TRBV30 and TRBJ2-7; D is uncertain. The CDR3 has 12 residues. V lost 3 bases and J 1 base, leaving 7 bases between the germline ends. CDR1 is GTSNPN, CDR2 SVGIG, per germline (reference sequence). CDR3 region: CAWSASSYEQYF. The CDR3 nucleotides read TGTGCCTGGAGCGCCAGTTCCTACGAGCAGTACTTC.

The rearrangement joins TRBV3-1 (or the pseudogene TRBV3-2) to TRBJ2-5, with D perhaps TRBD1 (6 bases). Germline V gives CDR1 LGHDT, CDR2 YNNKEL (reference sequence). The CDR3 has 13 residues. V lost 3 bases and J lost 2, with 7 bases in between. The CDR3 loop reads CASSHRGQETQYF. The CDR3 DNA sequence: TGTGCCAGCAGCCACAGGGGACAAGAGACCCAGTACTTC.

The chain links TRBV10-1 to TRBJ2-3, with D perhaps TRBD2 (5 bases). Trimming shortened V by 0 bases and J by 2 bases, and 24 bases separated the two germline ends. This CDR3 has 20 amino acids. Germline CDR1 and CDR2: WNHNN and SYGVQD (reference sequence). The DNA of the CDR3 is TGCGCCAGCAGTGAGTCCGCCCGGGCGGCCCAGTCCGGGAACACAGATACGCAGTATTTT. It specifies CASSESARAAQSGNTDTQYF.